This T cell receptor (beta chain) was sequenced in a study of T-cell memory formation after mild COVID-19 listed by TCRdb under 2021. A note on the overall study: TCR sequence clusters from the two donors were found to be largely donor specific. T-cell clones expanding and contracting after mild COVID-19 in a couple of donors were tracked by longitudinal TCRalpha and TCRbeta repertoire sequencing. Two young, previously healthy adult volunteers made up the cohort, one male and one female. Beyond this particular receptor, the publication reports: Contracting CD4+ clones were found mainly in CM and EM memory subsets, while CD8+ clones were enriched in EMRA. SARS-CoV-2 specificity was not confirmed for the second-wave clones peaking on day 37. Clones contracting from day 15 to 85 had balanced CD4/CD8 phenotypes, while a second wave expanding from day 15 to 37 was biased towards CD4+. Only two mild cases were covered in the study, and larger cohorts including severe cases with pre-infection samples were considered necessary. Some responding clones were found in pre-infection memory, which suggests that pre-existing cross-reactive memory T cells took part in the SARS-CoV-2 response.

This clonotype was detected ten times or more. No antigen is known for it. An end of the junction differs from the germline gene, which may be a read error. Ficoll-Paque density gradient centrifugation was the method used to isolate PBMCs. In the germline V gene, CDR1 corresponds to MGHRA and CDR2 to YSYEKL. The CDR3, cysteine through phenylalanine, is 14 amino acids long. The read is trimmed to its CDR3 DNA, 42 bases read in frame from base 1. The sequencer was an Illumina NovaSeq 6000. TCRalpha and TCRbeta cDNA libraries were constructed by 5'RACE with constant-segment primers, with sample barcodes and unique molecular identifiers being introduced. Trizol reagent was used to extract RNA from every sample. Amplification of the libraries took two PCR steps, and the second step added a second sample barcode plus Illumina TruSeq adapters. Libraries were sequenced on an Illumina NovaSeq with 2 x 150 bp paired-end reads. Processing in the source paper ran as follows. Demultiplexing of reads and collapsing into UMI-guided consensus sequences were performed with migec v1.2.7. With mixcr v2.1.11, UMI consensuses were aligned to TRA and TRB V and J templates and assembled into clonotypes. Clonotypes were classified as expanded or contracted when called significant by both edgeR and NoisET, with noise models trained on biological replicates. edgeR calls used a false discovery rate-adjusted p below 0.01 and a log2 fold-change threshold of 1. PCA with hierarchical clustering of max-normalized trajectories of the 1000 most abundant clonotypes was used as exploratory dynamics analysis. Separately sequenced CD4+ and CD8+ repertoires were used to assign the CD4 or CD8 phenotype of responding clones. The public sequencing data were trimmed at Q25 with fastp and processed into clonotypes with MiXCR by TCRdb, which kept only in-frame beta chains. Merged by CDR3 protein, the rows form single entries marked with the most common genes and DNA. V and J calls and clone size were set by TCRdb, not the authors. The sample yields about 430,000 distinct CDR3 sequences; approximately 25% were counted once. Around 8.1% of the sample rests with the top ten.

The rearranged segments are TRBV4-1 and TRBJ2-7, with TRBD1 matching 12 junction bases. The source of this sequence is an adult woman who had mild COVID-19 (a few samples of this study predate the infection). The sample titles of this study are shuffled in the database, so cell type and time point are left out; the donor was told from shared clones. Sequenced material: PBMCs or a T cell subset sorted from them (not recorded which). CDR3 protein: CASSQGQGAYEQYF. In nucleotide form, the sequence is TGTGCCAGCAGCCAGGGACAGGGGGCGTACGAGCAGTACTTC.